Listed here are 14 T cell receptor beta chains from one sample, sequenced in a study of OX40 agonist ivuxolimab in advanced cancers. The data were produced by immunoSEQ multiplex PCR, yet TCRdb's version contains in-frame clones alone and is incomplete. The sample records 68,000 or so clones, roughly 90% being singletons. This sample comprised CD4+ or CD8+ T cells sorted from blood, obtained in a trial of the OX40 agonist ivuxolimab. The receptors shown here come from an adult with an advanced solid tumor such as melanoma, head and neck, liver or kidney cancer.

V is TRBV19 and J is TRBJ1-6; D is possibly TRBD1 (5 bases). The CDR3 is 16 amino acids. The germline V and J ends were trimmed by 6 bases and 8 bases, with 20 bases remaining between them. CDR1 and CDR2 from the germline V gene are LNHDA and SQIVND (reference sequence). CDR3 DNA: TGTGCCAGTAGCCCACGGGGGGTGACAGTTGATTCACCCCTCCACTTT. Its translation: CASSPRGVTVDSPLHF. Looking up the rest from reference TRBV19 and TRBJ1-6 gives the full variable domain: DGGITQSPKYLFRKEGQNVTLSCEQNLNHDAMYWYRQDPGQGLRLIYYSQIVNDFQKGDIAEGYSVSREKKESFPLTVTSAQKNPTAFYLCASSPRGVTVDSPLHFGNGTRLTVT.

V and J are TRBV27 and TRBJ2-2; TRBD2 agrees at 9 bases. The germline gives CDR1 MNHEY, CDR2 SMNVEV (reference sequence). CDR3 length: 17 amino acids. V was clipped by 2 bases and J by 7 bases; unmatched bases: 11. In nucleotides, the CDR3 is TGTGCCAGCAGTTTACACAGCATAGCGGGAGTCGGCGGGGAGCTGTTTTTT. Amino acid sequence: CASSLHSIAGVGGELFF.

This clone occurred once. The chain links TRBV19 to TRBJ1-2; D call uncertain. The V end lost 4 bases, the J end lost 4 bases, and 7 bases lay between the germline ends. CDR3 length: 12 residues. CDR1 is LNHDA, CDR2 SQIVND, per germline (reference sequence). The CDR3 DNA follows: TGTGCCAGTAGTACTTCGATCTATGGCTACACCTTC. Residues: CASSTSIYGYTF.

The rearrangement uses TRBV5-1 and TRBJ2-7, with D unresolved. V lost 0 bases to trimming and J lost 3 bases, with 10 bases between them. The CDR3 sequence is 14 residues long. CDR1 is SGHRS, CDR2 YFSETQ, per germline. CDR3 nucleotides: TGCGCCAGCAGCTTGGCTCCAGGTAACTACGAGCAGTACTTC. Translation: CASSLAPGNYEQYF.

The chain has TRBV5-8 and TRBJ2-1; no clear D. From germline, CDR1 is SGHTS and CDR2 YDEGEE. The CDR3 totals 16 residues. V was shortened by 1 base and J by 0 bases, with 11 bases between the two germline ends. As DNA, the CDR3 is TGTGCCAGCAGCTTGTTAAGGGTCTACTCCTACAATGAGCAGTTCTTC. Its translation: CASSLLRVYSYNEQFF. Together with reference TRBV5-8 and TRBJ2-1, the CDR3 gives the full variable domain: EAGVTQSPTHLIKTRGQQATLRCSPISGHTSVYWYQQALGLGLQFLLWYDEGEERNRGNFPPRFSGRQFPNYSSELNVNALELEDSALYLCASSLLRVYSYNEQFFGPGTRLTVL.

The rearrangement links TRBV19 to TRBJ1-1; D not resolved. Germline V gene sequence: CDR1 LNHDA, CDR2 SQIVND (reference sequence). Trimming removed 4 bases at V and 7 bases at J, with 13 bases between. The CDR3 spans 13 residues. In DNA form, the CDR3 reads TGTGCCAGTAGTAAGGACCCAGACCTTGAAGCTTTCTTT. Translated, it gives CASSKDPDLEAFF.

Only one count was recorded for this clone. The chain recombines TRBV6-6 with TRBJ2-1; D is unresolved. V lost 6 bases and J lost 9, with 12 bases in between. Germline V gene sequence: CDR1 MNHNY, CDR2 SVGAGI (reference sequence). The CDR3 length is 12 residues. CDR3 sequence: CASSDPEGEQFF. CDR3 DNA sequence: TGTGCCAGCAGCGACCCCGAAGGTGAGCAGTTCTTC.

The chain recombines TRBV18 with TRBJ2-5, with 10 bases identical to TRBD2. The CDR3 runs 14 residues. The V and J ends lost 3 bases and 5 bases, in that order; junction bases with no gene match: 3. The germline V gene encodes CDR1 KGHSH and CDR2 LQKENI. The CDR3 protein is CASSPPSGSETQYF. In nucleotides, the CDR3 is TGTGCCAGCTCACCTCCTAGCGGGAGTGAGACCCAGTACTTC.

The rearrangement links TRBV19 to TRBJ2-6; TRBD2 matches 7 bases. The CDR3 extends over 18 amino acids. Germline V gives CDR1 LNHDA, CDR2 SQIVND (reference sequence). The V gene end was trimmed by 6 bases and the J gene end by 0 bases; junction bases not matched to a gene: 11. For the CDR3, the DNA is TGTGCCAGTAGCCTAACTAGCGACCGACACTCTGGGGCCAACGTCCTGACTTTC. Its translation: CASSLTSDRHSGANVLTF.

This chain joins TRBV9 and TRBJ2-1; 9 bases agree with TRBD2. Trimming removed 0 bases from V and 6 bases from J; junction bases left unmatched: 4. The length of the CDR3 is 15 residues. Looked up from germline, CDR1 is SGDLS and CDR2 is YYNGEE. The CDR3 is CASSVASGEVNEQFF. The CDR3, as DNA: TGTGCCAGCAGCGTAGCTAGCGGGGAGGTCAATGAGCAGTTCTTC.

This chain uses TRBV10-2 with TRBJ2-5, with 8 positions matching TRBD1. With V trimmed by 6 bases and J by 2 bases, 8 bases remained unmatched. The CDR3 is 15 amino acids. Per the germline V gene, CDR1 is WSHSY and CDR2 is SAAADI. The CDR3 loop reads CASRGQERGQETQYF. The CDR3 DNA reads TGCGCCAGCAGGGGACAGGAAAGAGGTCAAGAGACCCAGTACTTC.

The CDR3 sequence is CASSLQTSSYEQYF. The CDR3 nucleotides are TGCGCCAGCAGCCTACAGACCAGCTCCTACGAGCAGTACTTC. The chain uses TRBV5-1 and TRBJ2-7; D is undetermined. The CDR3 totals 14 residues. CDR1 is SGHRS and CDR2 is YFSETQ in the germline V gene. V gave up 4 bases and J gave up 0 bases, with 11 bases separating them.

This chain links TRBV5-1 with TRBJ1-3; D unclear. The CDR3 has 14 amino acids. V gave up 5 bases and J gave up 1 base, with 10 bases separating them. Germline V lookup: CDR1 SGHRS, CDR2 YFSETQ. The CDR3 reads CASSPMVSGNTIYF. The CDR3, as DNA: TGCGCCAGCAGTCCGATGGTGTCTGGAAACACCATATATTTT. The complete variable domain, with remaining parts taken from reference TRBV5-1 and TRBJ1-3, reads KAGVTQTPRYLIKTRGQQVTLSCSPISGHRSVSWYQQTPGQGLQFLFEYFSETQRNKGNFPGRFSGRQFSNSRSEMNVSTLELGDSALYLCASSPMVSGNTIYFGEGSWLTVV.

The chain links TRBV2 to TRBJ1-3; 8 bases match TRBD1. The J segment lost 2 bases and the V segment lost 5 bases, leaving 8 bases of the junction unmatched. The CDR3 spans 16 residues. CDR1 and CDR2 from the germline V gene are SNHLY and FYNNEI. In nucleotides, the CDR3 is TGTGCCAGCAGTATCCCGGACAGGGTAACTGGAAACACCATATATTTT. It yields the protein CASSIPDRVTGNTIYF.